This T cell receptor (beta chain) was retrieved from a study of T cells in narcolepsy. The study, taken as a whole, reports: Same-patient CSF and blood CD4+ T cell clonotypes included HCRT-specific and TRIB2-specific autoreactive ones. Reportedly, autoreactive clonotypes were serially detected in patients' blood but not controls'.

This CDR3 contains 16 residues. Germline V CDR1 and CDR2: SGHTA, FQGTGA. V lost 5 bases, J lost 3 bases, and 19 bases lay in between. Profiled with immunoSEQ multiplex PCR; TCRdb holds only in-frame clones, not every one. The table has around 33,000 clones, about four fifths seen once. Details on this clone: Its target is unknown.

This receptor was obtained from a human donor with narcolepsy. The sequenced sample consisted of CD45RA- memory CD4+ T cells from PBMCs. The rearrangement joins TRBV7-3 to TRBJ1-1; a weak D match, TRBD1 (5 bases). DNA for the CDR3: TGTGCCAGCAGCCAACCGAGGGGTTTCGGGGACACTGAAGCTTTCTTT. This gives the protein CASSQPRGFGDTEAFF. Full variable domain (missing parts from reference TRBV7-3 and TRBJ1-1): GAGVSQTPSNKVTEKGKYVELRCDPISGHTALYWYRQSLGQGPEFLIYFQGTGAADDSGLPNDRFFAVRPEGSVSTLKIQRTERGDSAVYLCASSQPRGFGDTEAFFGQGTRLTVV.